This TCR beta chain was observed in a study of human T cells and chemical hapten exposure. Study-wide context: Donors were sensitized with 2% DPC on the upper inner arm. Patients having alopecia areata, totalis or universalis were mostly female.

There are many counts of this clonotype. As yet, its antigen is unknown. Study outcomes and limitations: With regard to DPC sensitization, TCRs above 1 in 1000 frequency did not change.

Regarding time point: patch test 3, about 24 weeks after DPC sensitization. Treatment described: therapeutic diphenylcyclopropenone sensitization with weekly scalp DPC. The drawing of blood occurred before each patch test was applied. TCRdb re-derived calls from the RACE reads in MiXCR, one entry per CDR3 protein. The sample lists tens of thousands of distinct CDR3 sequences, roughly a tenth occurring once. The CDR3 sequence is 14 residues long. Trimming left V 6 bases short and J 0 bases short, with 9 bases between. Germline V gene data show CDR1 as SNHLY and CDR2 as FYNNEI. This TCR was sampled from a woman aged 40 to 50 with alopecia areata. Some clones in this sample may be carry-over from other donors' samples. The J gene is TRBJ2-1, the V gene TRBV2; D gene unclear. The source material was whole blood, sampled in connection with sensitization to the hapten diphenylcyclopropenone (DPC). The CDR3 DNA reads as TGTGCCAGCAGGTGGCAAAGCTCCTACAATGAGCAGTTCTTC. It yields the protein CASRWQSSYNEQFF. Full variable domain (outside the CDR3, taken from reference TRBV2 and TRBJ2-1): EPEVTQTPSHQVTQMGQEVILRCVPISNHLYFYWYRQILGQKVEFLVSFYNNEISEKSEIFDDQFSVERPDGSNFTLKIRSTKLEDSAMYFCASRWQSSYNEQFFGPGTRLTVL.